The subject of this entry is one T cell receptor beta chain. Its antigen is unknown. This entry belongs to a study of yellow fever vaccine responses in identical twins. V dropped 1 base and J dropped 4 bases, with 1 base sitting between them. The CDR3 loop spans 12 amino acids. Overall study findings and caveats: The authors reported partly convergent, partly personalized vaccine responses in identical twins.

TCRdb reprocessed the RT-PCR reads via MiXCR and lists one record per CDR3 protein. The sample records 20,000 to 25,000 distinct CDR3 sequences, around 74% being singletons. The chain has TRBV12-3 or TRBV12-4 and TRBJ2-2; no definite D call. The specimen was T cells from blood (PBMCs), unsorted or a sorted subset (not recorded which), collected before or after yellow fever vaccination (not recorded which). The TCR was taken from a woman between 18 and 30 years old who received the yellow fever vaccine. CDR3 in DNA: TGTGCCAGCAGTTTAGTCACCGGGGAGCTGTTTTTT. It is translated as CASSLVTGELFF.